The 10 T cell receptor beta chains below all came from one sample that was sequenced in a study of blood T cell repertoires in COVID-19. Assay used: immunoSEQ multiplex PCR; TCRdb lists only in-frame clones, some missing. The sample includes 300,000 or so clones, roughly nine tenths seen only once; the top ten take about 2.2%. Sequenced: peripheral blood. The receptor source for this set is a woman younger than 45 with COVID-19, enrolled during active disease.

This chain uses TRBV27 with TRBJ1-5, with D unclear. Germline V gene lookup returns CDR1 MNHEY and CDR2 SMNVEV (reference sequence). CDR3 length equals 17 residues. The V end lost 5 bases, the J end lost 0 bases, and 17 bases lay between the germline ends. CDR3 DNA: TGTGCCAGCAGTGGGGAGGGTACCTATCCTAGCAATCAGCCCCAGCATTTT. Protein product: CASSGEGTYPSNQPQHF.

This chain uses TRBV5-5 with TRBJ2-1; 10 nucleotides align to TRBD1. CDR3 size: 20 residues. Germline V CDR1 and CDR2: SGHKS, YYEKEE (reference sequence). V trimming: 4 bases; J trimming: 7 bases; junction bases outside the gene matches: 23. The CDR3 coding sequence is TGTGCCAGCAGCCCCGAGGGTGTCGGGACAGGGGCCCCTTTAGAGAATGAGCAGTTCTTC. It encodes CASSPEGVGTGAPLENEQFF.

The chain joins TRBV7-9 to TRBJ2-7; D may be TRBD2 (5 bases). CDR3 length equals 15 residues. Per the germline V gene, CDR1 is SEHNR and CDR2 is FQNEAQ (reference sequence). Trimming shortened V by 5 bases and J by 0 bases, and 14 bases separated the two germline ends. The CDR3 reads CASSPWLAGSYEQYF. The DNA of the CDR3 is TGTGCCAGCAGCCCTTGGCTAGCCGGCTCCTACGAGCAGTACTTC. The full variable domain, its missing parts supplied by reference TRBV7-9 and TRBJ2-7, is DTGVSQNPRHKITKRGQNVTFRCDPISEHNRLYWYRQTLGQGPEFLTYFQNEAQLEKSRLLSDRFSAERPKGSFSTLEIQRTEQGDSAMYLCASSPWLAGSYEQYFGPGTRLTVT.

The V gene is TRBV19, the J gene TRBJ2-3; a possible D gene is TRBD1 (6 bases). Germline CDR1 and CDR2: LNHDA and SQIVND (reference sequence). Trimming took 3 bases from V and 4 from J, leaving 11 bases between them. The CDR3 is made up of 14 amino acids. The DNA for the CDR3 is TGTGCCAGTAGTATGATGGCAGGGGCAGATACGCAGTATTTT. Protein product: CASSMMAGADTQYF.

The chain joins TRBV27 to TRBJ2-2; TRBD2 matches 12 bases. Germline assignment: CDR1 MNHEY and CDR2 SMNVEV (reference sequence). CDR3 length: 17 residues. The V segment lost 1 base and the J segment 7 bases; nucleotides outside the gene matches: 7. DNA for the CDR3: TGTGCCAGCAGTTTATACGGACTAGCGGGGTACGGCGGGGAGCTGTTTTTT. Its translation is CASSLYGLAGYGGELFF.

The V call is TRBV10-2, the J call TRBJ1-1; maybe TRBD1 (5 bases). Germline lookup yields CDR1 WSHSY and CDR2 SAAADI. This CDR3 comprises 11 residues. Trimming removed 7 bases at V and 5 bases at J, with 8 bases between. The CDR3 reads CASIGGTEAFF. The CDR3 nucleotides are TGCGCCAGCATTGGGGGGACTGAAGCTTTCTTT.

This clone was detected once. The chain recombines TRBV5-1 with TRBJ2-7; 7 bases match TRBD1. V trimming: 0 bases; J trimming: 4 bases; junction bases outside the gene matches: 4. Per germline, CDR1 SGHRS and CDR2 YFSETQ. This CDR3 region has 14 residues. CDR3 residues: CASSLVTGAYEQYF. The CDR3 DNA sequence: TGCGCCAGCAGCTTGGTCACAGGGGCGTACGAGCAGTACTTC.

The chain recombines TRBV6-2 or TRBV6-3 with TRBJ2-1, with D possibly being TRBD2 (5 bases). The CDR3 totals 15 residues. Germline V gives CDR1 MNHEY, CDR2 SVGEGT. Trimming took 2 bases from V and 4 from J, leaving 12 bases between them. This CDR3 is CASSYSPGTYNEQFF. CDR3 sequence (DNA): TGTGCCAGCAGTTACAGTCCGGGAACATACAATGAGCAGTTCTTC.

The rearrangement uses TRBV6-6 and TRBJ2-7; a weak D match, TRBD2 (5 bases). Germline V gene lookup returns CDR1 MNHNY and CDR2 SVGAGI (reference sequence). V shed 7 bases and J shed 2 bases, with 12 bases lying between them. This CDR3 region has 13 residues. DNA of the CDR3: TGTGCCAGCAACGAGGGTATCACCTACGAGCAGTACTTC. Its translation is CASNEGITYEQYF.

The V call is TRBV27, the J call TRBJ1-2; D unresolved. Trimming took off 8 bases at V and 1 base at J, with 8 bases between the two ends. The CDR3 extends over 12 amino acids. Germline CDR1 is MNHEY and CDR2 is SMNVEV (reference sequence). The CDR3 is CASGGLNYGYTF. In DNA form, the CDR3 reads TGTGCCAGCGGTGGCCTTAACTATGGCTACACCTTC.